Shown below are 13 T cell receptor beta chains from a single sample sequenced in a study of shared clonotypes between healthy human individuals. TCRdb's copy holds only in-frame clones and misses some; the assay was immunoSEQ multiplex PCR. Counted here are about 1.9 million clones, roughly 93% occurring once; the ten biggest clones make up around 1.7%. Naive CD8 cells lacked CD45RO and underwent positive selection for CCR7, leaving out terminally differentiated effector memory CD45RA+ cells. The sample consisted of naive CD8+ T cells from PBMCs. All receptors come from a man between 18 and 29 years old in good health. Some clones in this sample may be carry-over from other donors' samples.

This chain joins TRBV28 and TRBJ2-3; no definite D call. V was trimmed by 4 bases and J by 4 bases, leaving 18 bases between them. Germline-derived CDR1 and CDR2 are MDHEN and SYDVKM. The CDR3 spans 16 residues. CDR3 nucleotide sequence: TGTGCCAGCAGTTCTCATGAAAGCTCTGGAGCAGATACGCAGTATTTT. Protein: CASSSHESSGADTQYF.

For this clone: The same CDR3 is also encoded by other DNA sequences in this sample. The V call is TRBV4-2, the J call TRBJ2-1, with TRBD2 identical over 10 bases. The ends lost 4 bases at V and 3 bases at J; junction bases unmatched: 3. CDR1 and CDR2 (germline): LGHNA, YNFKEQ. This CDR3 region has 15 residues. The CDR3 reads CASSPRLAGYNEQFF. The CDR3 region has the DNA TGTGCCAGCAGCCCCAGACTAGCGGGCTACAATGAGCAGTTCTTC.

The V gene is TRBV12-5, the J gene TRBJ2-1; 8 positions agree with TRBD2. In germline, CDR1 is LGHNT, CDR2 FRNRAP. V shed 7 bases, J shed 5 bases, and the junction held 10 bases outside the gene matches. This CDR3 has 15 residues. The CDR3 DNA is TGTGCTAGTGACCCACTAGCGGACAAACACAATGAGCAGTTCTTC. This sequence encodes CASDPLADKHNEQFF. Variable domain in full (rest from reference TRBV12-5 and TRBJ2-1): DARVTQTPRHKVTEMGQEVTMRCQPILGHNTVFWYRQTMMQGLELLAYFRNRAPLDDSGMPKDRFSAEMPDATLATLKIQPSEPRDSAVYFCASDPLADKHNEQFFGPGTRLTVL.

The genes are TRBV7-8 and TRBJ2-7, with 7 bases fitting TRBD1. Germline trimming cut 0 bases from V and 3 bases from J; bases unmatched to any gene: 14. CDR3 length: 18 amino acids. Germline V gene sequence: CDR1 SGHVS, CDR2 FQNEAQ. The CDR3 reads CASSLALAGTALNYEQYF. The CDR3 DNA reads TGTGCCAGCAGCTTAGCCCTAGCTGGGACAGCACTAAACTACGAGCAGTACTTC.

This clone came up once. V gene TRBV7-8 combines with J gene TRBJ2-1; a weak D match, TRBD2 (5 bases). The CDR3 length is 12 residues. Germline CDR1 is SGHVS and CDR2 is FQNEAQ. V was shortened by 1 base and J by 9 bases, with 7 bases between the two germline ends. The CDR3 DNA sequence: TGTGCCAGCAGCTTAGTTGGGAGTGAGCAGTTCTTC. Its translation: CASSLVGSEQFF.

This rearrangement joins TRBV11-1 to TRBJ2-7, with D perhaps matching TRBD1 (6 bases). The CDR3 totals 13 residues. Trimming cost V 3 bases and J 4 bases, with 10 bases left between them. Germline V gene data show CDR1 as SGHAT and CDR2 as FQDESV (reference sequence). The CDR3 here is CASSFRGWYEQYF. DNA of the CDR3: TGTGCCAGCAGCTTCAGGGGTTGGTACGAGCAGTACTTC.

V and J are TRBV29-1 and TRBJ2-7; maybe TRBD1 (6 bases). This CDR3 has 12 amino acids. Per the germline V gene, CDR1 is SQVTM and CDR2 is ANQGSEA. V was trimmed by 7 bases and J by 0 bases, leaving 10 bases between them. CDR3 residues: CSGSRGSYEQYF. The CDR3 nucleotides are TGCAGCGGATCCAGGGGCTCCTACGAGCAGTACTTC.

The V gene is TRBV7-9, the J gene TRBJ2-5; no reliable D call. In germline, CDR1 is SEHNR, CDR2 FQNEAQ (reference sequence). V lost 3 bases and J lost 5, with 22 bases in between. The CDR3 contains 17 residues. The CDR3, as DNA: TGTGCCAGCAGCTTGGGGTCCAGAGACACCAACCGGGAGACCCAGTACTTC. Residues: CASSLGSRDTNRETQYF.

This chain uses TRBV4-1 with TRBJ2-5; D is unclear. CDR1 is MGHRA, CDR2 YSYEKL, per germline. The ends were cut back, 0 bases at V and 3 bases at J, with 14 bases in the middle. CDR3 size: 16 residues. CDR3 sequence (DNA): TGCGCCAGCAGCCAAGAAAGGGCAGGATCGGAAGAGACCCAGTACTTC. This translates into CASSQERAGSEETQYF.

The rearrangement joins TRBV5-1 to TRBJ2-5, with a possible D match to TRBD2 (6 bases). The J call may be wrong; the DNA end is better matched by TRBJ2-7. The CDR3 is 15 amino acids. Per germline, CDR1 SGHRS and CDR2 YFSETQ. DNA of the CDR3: TGCGCCAGCAGGATCGGGCGGGGAACCTCCTACGAGCAGTACTTC. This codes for CASRIGRGTSYEQYF.

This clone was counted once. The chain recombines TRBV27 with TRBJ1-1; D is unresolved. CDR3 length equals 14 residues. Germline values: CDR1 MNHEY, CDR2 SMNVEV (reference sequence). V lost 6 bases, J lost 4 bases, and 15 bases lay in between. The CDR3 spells CASSLTRGSTEAFF. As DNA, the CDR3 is TGTGCCAGCAGCCTTACCCGCGGGAGCACTGAAGCTTTCTTT.

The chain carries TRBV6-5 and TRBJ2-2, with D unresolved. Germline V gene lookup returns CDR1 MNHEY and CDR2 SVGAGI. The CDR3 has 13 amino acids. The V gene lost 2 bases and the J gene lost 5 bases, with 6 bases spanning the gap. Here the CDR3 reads CASSYPETGELFF. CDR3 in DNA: TGTGCCAGCAGTTACCCCGAAACCGGGGAGCTGTTTTTT.

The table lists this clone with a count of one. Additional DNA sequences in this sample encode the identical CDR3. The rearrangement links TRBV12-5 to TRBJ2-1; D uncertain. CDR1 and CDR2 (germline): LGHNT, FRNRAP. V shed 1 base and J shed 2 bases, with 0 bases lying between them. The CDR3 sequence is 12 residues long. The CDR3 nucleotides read TGTGCTAGTGGTTTGGCCTACAATGAGCAGTTCTTC. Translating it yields CASGLAYNEQFF.